Listed here are 6 T cell receptor beta chains from one sample, sequenced in a study of T cells in Graves' hyperthyroidism and ophthalmopathy. Amplification of TCR beta CDR3 regions used RNA as the template. A set of HTBI primers served as the primers for a first-round RT-PCR of the TCR CDR3. Each CDR3 protein gets one entry after TCRdb re-called the multiplex PCR reads with MiXCR. The table shows 250,000 to 300,000 distinct CDR3 sequences, with 14% to 15% occurring only once. The sample was blood. These receptors were obtained from a woman aged 40 to 50 with Graves' hyperthyroidism that later progressed to Graves' ophthalmopathy.

The V call is TRBV19, the J call TRBJ2-3, with 7 bases lining up with TRBD2. Unmatched junction bases numbered 17, after V lost 7 bases and J lost 10 bases. The CDR3 spans 15 residues. CDR1 LNHDA and CDR2 SQIVND come from the germline V gene (reference sequence). The CDR3 region has the DNA TGTGCCAGTAATCGTAATGTCGTTCTGCGGGAGCCGCAGTATTTT. Amino acid sequence: CASNRNVVLREPQYF.

This clonotype was seen at least ten times. This rearrangement joins TRBV18 to TRBJ2-7; 7 bases align to TRBD2. The germline CDR1 and CDR2 sequences are KGHSH and LQKENI. This CDR3 contains 15 residues. J lost 7 bases, V lost 3 bases, and 12 bases had no gene match. CDR3 sequence reads: CASSPQAGRGGEQYF. Here the CDR3 DNA reads TGTGCCAGCTCACCGCAGGCGGGGCGGGGAGGGGAGCAGTACTTC.

This chain uses TRBV20-1 with TRBJ2-5; D ambiguous. Germline loops: CDR1 DFQATT, CDR2 SNEGSKA (reference sequence). V lost 7 bases to trimming and J lost 3 bases, with 21 bases between them. This CDR3 has 15 residues. Here the CDR3 DNA reads TGCAGTGTTCTCCTTCCGGACCGACCTAAAGAGACCCAGTACTTC. Its translation: CSVLLPDRPKETQYF.

Note on this clonotype: A read error is possible here, since a much larger clone lies one base away. J is TRBJ2-7 and V is TRBV28; the D gene is possibly TRBD1 (6 bases). The V end lost 8 bases, the J end lost 7 bases, and 18 bases lay between the germline ends. CDR1 and CDR2 (germline): MDHEN, SYDVKM. The CDR3 totals 13 residues. The CDR3 sequence is CASAAPGRGEQYF. CDR3 bases: TGTGCCAGCGCCGCTCCCGGAAGGGGGGAGCAGTACTTC.

In this sample, this clonotype turned up many times. CDR3 coding DNA: TGCAGTGCTAGACCCCTCTACAATGAGCAGTTCTTC. Translating gives CSARPLYNEQFF. The rearrangement joins TRBV20-1 to TRBJ2-1, with no clear D. Germline V gives CDR1 DFQATT, CDR2 SNEGSKA (reference sequence). V was clipped by 2 bases and J by 3 bases, with 5 bases between them. The CDR3 loop spans 12 amino acids.

The table lists this clonotype with a few counts. The chain is built from TRBV19 and TRBJ2-1; D is possibly TRBD2 (6 bases). CDR1 LNHDA and CDR2 SQIVND come from the germline V gene (reference sequence). Deletions cut 11 bases from V and 3 bases from J, with 20 bases between. The CDR3 consists of 15 residues. The CDR3 loop reads CACDGCWTIYNEQFF. Written as DNA, the CDR3 is TGTGCCTGCGATGGGTGCTGGACTATCTACAATGAGCAGTTCTTC.